This T cell receptor beta chain was observed in a study of blood T cell repertoires in COVID-19. This clone was picked up many times. The repertoire was sequenced with immunoSEQ multiplex PCR; TCRdb's copy has only in-frame clones and lacks some. The table has 120,000 or so clones, roughly 85% seen once. This clonotype was sampled from a human donor in a cohort sampled during active COVID-19. The source material was peripheral blood.

CDR3 DNA: TGTGCCAGCAGTCTACAACAGGGATATGGCTACACCTTC. Translation: CASSLQQGYGYTF. The gene calls are TRBV7-9 and TRBJ1-2; a possible D gene is TRBD1 (6 bases). Germline V gene lookup returns CDR1 SEHNR and CDR2 FQNEAQ (reference sequence). V gave up 6 bases and J gave up 5 bases, with 13 bases separating them. CDR3 length equals 13 residues.